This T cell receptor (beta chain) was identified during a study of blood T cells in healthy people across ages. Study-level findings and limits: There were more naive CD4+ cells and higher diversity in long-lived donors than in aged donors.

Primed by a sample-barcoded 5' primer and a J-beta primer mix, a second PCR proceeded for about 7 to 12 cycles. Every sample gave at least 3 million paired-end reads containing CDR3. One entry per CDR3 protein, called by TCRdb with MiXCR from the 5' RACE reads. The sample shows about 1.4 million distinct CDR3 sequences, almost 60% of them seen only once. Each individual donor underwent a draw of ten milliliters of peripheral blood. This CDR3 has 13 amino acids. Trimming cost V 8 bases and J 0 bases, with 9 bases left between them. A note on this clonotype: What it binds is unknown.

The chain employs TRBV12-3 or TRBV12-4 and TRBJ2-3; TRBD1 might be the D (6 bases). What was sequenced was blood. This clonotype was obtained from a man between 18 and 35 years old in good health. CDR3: CASRDTSTDTQYF. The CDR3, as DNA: TGTGCCAGCCGGGACACTAGCACAGATACGCAGTATTTT.